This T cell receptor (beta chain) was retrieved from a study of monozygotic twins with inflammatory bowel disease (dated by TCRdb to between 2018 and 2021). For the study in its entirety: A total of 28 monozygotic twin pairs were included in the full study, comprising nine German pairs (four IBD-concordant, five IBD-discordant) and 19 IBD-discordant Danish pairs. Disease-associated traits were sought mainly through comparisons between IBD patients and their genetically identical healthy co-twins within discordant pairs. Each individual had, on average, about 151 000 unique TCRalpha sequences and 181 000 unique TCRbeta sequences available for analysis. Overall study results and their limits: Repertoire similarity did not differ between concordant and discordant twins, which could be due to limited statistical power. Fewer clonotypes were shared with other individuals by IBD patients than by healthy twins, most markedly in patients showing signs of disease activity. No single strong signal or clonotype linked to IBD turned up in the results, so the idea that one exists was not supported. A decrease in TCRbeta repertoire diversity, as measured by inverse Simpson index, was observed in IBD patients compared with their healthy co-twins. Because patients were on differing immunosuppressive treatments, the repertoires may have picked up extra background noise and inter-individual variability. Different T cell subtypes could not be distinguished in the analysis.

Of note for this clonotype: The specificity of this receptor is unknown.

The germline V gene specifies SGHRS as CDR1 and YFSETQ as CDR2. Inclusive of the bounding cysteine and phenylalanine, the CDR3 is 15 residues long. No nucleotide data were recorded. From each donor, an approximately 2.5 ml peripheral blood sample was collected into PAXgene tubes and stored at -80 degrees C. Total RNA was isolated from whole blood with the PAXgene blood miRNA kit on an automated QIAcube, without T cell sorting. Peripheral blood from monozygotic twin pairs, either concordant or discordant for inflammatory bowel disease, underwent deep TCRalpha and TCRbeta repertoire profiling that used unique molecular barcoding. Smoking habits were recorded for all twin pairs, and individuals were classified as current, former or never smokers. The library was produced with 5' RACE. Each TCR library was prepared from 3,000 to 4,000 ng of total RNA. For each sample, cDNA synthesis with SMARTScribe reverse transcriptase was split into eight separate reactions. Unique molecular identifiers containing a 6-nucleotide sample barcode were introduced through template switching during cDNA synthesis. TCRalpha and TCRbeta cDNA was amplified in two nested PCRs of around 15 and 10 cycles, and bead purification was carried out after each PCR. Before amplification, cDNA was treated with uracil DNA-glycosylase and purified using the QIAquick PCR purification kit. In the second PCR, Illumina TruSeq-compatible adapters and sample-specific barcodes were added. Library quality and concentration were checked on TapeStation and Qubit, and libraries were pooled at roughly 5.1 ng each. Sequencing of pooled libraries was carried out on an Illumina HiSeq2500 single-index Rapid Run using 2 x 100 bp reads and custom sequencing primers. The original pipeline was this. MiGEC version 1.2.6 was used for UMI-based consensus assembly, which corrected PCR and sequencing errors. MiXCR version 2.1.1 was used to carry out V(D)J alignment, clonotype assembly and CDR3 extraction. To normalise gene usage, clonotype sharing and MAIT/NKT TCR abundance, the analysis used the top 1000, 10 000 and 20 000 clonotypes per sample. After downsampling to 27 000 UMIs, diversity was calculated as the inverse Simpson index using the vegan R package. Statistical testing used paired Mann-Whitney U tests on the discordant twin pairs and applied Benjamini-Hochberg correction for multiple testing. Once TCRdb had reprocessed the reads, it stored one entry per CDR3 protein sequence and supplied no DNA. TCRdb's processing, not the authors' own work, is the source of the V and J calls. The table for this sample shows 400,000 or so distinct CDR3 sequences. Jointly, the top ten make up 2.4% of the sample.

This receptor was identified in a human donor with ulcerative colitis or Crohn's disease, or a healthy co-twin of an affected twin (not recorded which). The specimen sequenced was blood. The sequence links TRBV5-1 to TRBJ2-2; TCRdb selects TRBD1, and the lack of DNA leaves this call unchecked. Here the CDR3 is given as CASSLRRGDTGELFF.